This T cell receptor beta chain was captured in a study of T cell repertoires in cytomegalovirus infection. On the study more broadly: Public TCR beta signatures provided an indication of both CMV infection and a matching HLA type. Study-level results: Summed frequency of shared TCR beta families picked out CMV carriers who also had the relevant HLA.

Germline lookup yields CDR1 SGHTA and CDR2 FQGNSA. The CDR3 loop spans 14 amino acids. V was cut by 2 bases and J by 3 bases, with 8 bases left in between. This clonotype was observed at least ten times. The antigen is unknown. TCRdb itself ran the reads through MiXCR, one entry per CDR3 protein. The sample yields around 210,000 distinct CDR3 sequences, around 6.2% seen once. This sequence originates from a human donor in good health (CMV status not recorded). Some clones in this sample may be carry-over from other donors' samples. Source material: PBMCs. The chain is built from TRBV7-2 and TRBJ1-5; a possible D gene is TRBD1 (5 bases). As DNA, the CDR3 is TGTGCCAGCAGCTTAAGCAGGGTCAATCAGCCCCAGCATTTT. Translation: CASSLSRVNQPQHF.